This TCR beta chain was profiled in a study of Ad26.COV2.S vaccination and SARS-CoV-2 variants. Clones were sequenced by immunoSEQ multiplex PCR, and TCRdb holds only the in-frame ones, with some missing. The repertoire holds around 300,000 clones, about 89% seen once, with 5% in the top ten. The CDR3 extends over 15 amino acids. V was pared by 0 bases and J by 1 base, with 9 bases between. Germline CDR1 SGHTS, CDR2 YDEGEE. Treatment here: some 19 received Ad26.COV2.S at low or high dose, single or two shots; roughly five received placebo; per-sample allocation not given. Sampling happened 63 days after the first vaccine or placebo injection.

The input for sequencing was peripheral blood, taken in a trial of Ad26.COV2.S vaccine versus placebo. The sequence was obtained from a person between 18 and 65 years old who received the Ad26.COV2.S COVID-19 vaccine or a placebo. The V and J genes are TRBV5-8 and TRBJ2-3; D may be TRBD1 (6 bases). CDR3 sequence reads: CASSLDRAGTDTQYF. The CDR3, as DNA: TGTGCCAGCAGCTTGGACAGGGCCGGCACAGATACGCAGTATTTT. Combining the CDR3 with reference TRBV5-8 and TRBJ2-3 gives the whole variable domain EAGVTQSPTHLIKTRGQQATLRCSPISGHTSVYWYQQALGLGLQFLLWYDEGEERNRGNFPPRFSGRQFPNYSSELNVNALELEDSALYLCASSLDRAGTDTQYFGPGTRLTVL.